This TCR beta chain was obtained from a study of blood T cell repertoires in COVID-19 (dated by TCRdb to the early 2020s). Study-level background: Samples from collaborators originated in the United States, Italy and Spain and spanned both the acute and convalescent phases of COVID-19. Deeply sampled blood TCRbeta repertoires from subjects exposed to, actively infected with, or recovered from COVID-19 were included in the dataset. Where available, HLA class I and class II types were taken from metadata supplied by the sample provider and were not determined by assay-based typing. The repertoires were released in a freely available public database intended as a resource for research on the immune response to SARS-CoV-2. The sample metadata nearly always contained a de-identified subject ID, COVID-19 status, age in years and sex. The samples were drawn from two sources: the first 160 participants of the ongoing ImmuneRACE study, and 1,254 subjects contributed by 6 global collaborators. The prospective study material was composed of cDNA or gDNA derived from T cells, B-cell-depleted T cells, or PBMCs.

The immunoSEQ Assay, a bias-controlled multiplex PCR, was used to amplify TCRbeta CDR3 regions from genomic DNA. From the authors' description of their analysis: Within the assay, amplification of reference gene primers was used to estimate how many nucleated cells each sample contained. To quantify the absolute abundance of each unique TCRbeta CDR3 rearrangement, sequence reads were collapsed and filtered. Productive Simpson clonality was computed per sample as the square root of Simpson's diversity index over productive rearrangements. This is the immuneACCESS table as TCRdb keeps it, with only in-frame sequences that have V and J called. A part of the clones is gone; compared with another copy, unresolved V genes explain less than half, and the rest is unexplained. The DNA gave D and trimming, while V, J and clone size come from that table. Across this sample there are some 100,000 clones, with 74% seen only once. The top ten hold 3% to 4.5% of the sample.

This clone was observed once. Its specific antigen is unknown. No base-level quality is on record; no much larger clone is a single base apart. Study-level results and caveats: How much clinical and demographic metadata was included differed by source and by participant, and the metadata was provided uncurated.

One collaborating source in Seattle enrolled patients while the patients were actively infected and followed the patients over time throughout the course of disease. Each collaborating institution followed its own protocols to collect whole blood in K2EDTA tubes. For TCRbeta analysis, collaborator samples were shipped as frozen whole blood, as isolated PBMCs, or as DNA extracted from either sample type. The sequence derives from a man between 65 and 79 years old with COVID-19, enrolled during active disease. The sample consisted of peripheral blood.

DNA sequence: TGTGCCAGTAGTATTAGTGGAGACTATGGCTACACCTTC. The resulting protein is CASSISGDYGYTF. The sequence joins TRBV19 to TRBJ1-2; the D gene cannot be named for sure. Cut back by 3 bases and 3 bases, the V and J ends lie 8 bases apart. In the germline V gene (reference sequence), CDR1 corresponds to LNHDA and CDR2 to SQIVND. Its CDR3 holds 13 amino acids, cysteine through phenylalanine. Only CDR3 DNA is held: 39 bases, read in frame from base 1.